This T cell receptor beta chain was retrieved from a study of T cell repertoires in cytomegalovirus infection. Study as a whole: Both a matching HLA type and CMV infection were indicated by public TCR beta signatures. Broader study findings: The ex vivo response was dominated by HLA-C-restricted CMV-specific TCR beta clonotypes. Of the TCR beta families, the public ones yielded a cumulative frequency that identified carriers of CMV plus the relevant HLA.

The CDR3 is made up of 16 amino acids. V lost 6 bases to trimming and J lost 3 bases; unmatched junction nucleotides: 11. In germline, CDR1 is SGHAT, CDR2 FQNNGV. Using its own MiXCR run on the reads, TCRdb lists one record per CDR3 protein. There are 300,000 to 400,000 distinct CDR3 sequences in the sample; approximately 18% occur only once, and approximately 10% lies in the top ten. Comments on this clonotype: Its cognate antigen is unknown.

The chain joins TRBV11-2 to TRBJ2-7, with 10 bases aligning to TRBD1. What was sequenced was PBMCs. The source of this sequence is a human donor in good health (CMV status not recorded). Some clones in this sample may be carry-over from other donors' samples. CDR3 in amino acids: CASRPTSGQGFYEQYF. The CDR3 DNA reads TGTGCCAGCAGACCAACATCGGGACAGGGGTTCTACGAGCAGTACTTC.